The subject of this entry is one T cell receptor beta chain. Clones were sequenced by immunoSEQ multiplex PCR, and TCRdb holds only the in-frame ones, with some missing. The sample includes about 88,000 clones, about nine tenths of them seen just once. These data come from a study of blood T cell repertoires in COVID-19. Study in general: Samples came from the United States, Italy and Spain, spanning acute and convalescent COVID-19.

Trimming took off 4 bases at V and 5 bases at J, with 12 bases between the two ends. The length of the CDR3 is 15 residues. CDR1 ENHRY and CDR2 SYGVKD come from the germline V gene. This chain links TRBV10-3 with TRBJ1-6; D may be TRBD1 (6 bases). The clonotype comes from a male donor with acute or convalescent COVID-19. Sequencing was performed on peripheral blood. The CDR3 spells CAISVRDINNSPLHF. CDR3 bases: TGTGCCATCAGTGTCCGGGACATTAATAATTCACCCCTCCACTTT.